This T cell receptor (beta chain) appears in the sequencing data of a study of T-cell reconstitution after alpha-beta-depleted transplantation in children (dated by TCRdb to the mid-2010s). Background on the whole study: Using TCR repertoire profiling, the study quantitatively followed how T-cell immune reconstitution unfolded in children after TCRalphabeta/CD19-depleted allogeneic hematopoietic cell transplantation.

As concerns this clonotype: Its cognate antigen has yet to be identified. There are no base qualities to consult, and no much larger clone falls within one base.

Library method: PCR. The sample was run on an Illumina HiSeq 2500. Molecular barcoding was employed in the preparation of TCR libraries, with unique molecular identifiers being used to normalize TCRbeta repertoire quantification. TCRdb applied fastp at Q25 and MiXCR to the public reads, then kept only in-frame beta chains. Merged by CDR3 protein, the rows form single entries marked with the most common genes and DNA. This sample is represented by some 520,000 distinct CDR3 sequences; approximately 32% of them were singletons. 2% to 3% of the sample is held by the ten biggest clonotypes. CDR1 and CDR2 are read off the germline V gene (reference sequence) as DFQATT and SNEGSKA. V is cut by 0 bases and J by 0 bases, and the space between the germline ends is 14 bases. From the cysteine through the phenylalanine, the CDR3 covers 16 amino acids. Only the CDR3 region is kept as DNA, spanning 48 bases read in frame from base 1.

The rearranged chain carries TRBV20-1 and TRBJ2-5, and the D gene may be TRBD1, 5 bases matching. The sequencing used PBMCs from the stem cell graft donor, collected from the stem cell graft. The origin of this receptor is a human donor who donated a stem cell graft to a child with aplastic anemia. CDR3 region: CSARDVGRQNQETQYF. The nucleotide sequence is TGCAGTGCTAGAGATGTGGGAAGACAGAACCAAGAGACCCAGTACTTC.